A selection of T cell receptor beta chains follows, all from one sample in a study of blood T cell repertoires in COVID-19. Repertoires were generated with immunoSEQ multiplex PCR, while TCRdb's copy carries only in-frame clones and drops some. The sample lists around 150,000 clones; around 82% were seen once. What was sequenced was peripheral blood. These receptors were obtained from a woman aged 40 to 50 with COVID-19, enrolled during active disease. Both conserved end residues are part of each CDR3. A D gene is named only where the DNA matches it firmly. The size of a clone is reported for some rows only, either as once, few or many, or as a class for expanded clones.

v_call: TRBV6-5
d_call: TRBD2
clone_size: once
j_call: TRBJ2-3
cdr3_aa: CATHSGITDTQYF
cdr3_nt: TGTGCCACGCATAGCGGGATAACAGATACGCAGTATTTT

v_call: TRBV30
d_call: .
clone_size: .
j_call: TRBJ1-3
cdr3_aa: CAWGRGNSGNTIYF
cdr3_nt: TGTGCCTGGGGGCGGGGGAATTCTGGAAACACCATATATTTT

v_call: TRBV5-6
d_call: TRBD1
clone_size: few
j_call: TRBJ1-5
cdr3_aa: CASSSGQGQVQPQHF
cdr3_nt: TGTGCCAGCAGCTCAGGACAGGGACAGGTCCAGCCCCAGCATTTT

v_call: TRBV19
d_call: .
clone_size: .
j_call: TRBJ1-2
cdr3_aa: CASSTNHQGFYGYTF
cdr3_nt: TGTGCCAGTAGTACAAATCACCAGGGGTTCTATGGCTACACCTTC

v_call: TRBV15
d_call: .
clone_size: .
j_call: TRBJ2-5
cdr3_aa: CATSRAGLTGETQYF
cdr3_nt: TGTGCCACCAGCAGAGCGGGGCTGACAGGAGAGACCCAGTACTTC

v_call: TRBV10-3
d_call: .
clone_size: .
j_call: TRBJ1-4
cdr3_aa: CAIRGSGTNEKLFF
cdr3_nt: TGTGCCATCAGAGGTTCAGGGACTAATGAAAAACTGTTTTTT

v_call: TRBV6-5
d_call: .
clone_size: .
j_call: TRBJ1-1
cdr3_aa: CASLARKNTEAFF
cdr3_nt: TGTGCCAGCTTGGCCAGGAAGAACACTGAAGCTTTCTTT

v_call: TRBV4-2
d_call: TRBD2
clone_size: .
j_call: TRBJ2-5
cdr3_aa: CASSQGAREGETQYF
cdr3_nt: TGTGCCAGCAGCCAAGGGGCGAGGGAGGGTGAGACCCAGTACTTC

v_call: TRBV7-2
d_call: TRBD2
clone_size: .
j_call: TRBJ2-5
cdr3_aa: CASGLAGGRIQETQYF
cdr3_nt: TGTGCCAGCGGACTAGCGGGGGGCAGGATCCAAGAGACCCAGTACTTC

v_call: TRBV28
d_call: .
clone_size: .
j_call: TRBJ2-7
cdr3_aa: CASSLGRRGYEQYF
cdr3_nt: TGTGCCAGCAGTTTGGGGCGACGAGGCTACGAGCAGTACTTC

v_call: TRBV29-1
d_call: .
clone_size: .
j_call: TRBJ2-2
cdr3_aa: CSVRALTGELFF
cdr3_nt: TGCAGCGTTCGAGCGCTCACCGGGGAGCTGTTTTTT

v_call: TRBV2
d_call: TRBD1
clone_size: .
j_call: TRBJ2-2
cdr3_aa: CASRGQGLNTGELFF
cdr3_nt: TGTGCCAGCAGAGGACAGGGACTGAACACCGGGGAGCTGTTTTTT

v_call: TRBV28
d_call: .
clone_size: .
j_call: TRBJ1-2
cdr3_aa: CAAGRDGYTF
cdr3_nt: TGTGCCGCAGGGAGGGATGGCTACACCTTC

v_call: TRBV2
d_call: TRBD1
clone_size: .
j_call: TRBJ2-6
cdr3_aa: CASTLGQGMGGANVLTF
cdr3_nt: TGTGCCAGCACCCTGGGACAGGGGATGGGAGGGGCCAACGTCCTGACTTTC

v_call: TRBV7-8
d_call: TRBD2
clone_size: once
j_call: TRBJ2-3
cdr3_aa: CASSLGGGLDTQYF
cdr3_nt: TGTGCCAGCAGCTTGGGGGGGGGACTGGATACGCAGTATTTT

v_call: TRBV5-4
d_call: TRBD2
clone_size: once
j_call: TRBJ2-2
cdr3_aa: CASSSGLAGALNTGELFF
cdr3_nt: TGTGCCAGCAGCTCTGGACTAGCGGGGGCCTTGAACACCGGGGAGCTGTTTTTT

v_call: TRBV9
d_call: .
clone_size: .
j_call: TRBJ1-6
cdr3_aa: CASSGGGDNSPLHF
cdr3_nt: TGTGCCAGCAGCGGGGGGGGTGATAATTCACCCCTCCACTTT

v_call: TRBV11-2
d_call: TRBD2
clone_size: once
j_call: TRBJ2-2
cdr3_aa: CASSLISGSTGELFF
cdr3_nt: TGTGCCAGCAGCTTAATCAGCGGGAGCACCGGGGAGCTGTTTTTT

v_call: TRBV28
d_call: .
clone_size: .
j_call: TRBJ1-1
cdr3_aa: CASSSIGTPRSTEAFF
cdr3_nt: TGTGCCAGCAGTTCGATCGGGACTCCACGGAGCACTGAAGCTTTCTTT

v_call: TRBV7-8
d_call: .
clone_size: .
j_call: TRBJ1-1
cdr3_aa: CASGPVGNTEAFF
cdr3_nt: TGTGCCAGTGGCCCGGTGGGCAACACTGAAGCTTTCTTT

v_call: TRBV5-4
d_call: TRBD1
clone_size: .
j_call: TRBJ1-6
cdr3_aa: CASRNRGDNSPLHF
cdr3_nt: TGTGCCAGCAGGAACAGGGGGGATAATTCACCCCTCCACTTT

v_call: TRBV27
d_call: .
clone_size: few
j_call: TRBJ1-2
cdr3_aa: CASSLNWAGGYTF
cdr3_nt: TGTGCCAGCAGTTTAAACTGGGCAGGGGGCTACACCTTC

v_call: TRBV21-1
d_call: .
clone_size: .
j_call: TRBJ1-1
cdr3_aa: CASNAGQTNTEAFF
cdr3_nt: TGTGCCAGCAACGCGGGCCAGACGAACACTGAAGCTTTCTTT

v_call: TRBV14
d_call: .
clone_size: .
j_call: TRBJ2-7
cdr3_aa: CASSHGSGYEQYF
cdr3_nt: TGTGCCAGCAGCCACGGGAGTGGGTACGAGCAGTACTTC

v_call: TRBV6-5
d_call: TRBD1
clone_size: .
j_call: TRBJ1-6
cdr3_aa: CASSRDSRDSPLHF
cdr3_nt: TGTGCCAGCAGTCGGGACAGCCGGGATTCACCCCTCCACTTT

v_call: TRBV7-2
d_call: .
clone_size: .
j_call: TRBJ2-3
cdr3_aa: CASSLAGRQVRTDTQYF
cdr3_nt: TGTGCCAGCAGCTTAGCCGGTCGACAGGTTAGAACAGATACGCAGTATTTT

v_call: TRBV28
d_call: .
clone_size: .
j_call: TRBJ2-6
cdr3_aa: CASSVGAAGANVLTF
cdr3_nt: TGTGCCAGCAGTGTGGGGGCTGCTGGGGCCAACGTCCTGACTTTC

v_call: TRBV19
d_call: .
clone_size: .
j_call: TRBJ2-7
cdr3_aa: CASTARGANNYEQYF
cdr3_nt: TGTGCCAGTACCGCCCGGGGGGCGAATAACTACGAGCAGTACTTC

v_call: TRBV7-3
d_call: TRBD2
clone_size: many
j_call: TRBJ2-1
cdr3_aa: CASSLKTSGSRNEQFF
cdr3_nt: TGTGCCAGCAGCTTAAAAACTAGCGGGAGTCGTAATGAGCAGTTCTTC

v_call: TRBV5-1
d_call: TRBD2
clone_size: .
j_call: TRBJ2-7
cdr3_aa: CASSLVAGATYEQYF
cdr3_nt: TGCGCCAGCAGCTTGGTAGCGGGGGCCACCTACGAGCAGTACTTC

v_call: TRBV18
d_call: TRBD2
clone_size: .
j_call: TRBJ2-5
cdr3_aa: CASSPGLGQETQYF
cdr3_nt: TGTGCCAGCTCACCGGGACTAGGTCAAGAGACCCAGTACTTC

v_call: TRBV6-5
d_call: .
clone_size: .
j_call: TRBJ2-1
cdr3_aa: CASTLRDSPYNEQFF
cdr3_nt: TGTGCCAGCACCCTGCGGGACAGCCCCTACAATGAGCAGTTCTTC

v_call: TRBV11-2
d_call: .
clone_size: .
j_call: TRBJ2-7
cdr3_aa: CASSLGSEQYF
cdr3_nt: TGTGCCAGCAGCTTGGGCAGCGAGCAGTACTTC

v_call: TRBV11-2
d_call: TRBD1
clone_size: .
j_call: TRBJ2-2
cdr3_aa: CASSSGQGARTGELFF
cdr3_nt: TGTGCCAGCAGCTCCGGACAGGGGGCGCGAACCGGGGAGCTGTTTTTT

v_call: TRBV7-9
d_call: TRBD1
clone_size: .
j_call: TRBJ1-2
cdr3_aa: CASSFWKGAAFPNYGYTF
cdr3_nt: TGTGCCAGCAGCTTTTGGAAGGGGGCGGCCTTCCCTAACTATGGCTACACCTTC

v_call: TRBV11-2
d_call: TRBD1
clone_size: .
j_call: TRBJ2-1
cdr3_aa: CASSFSTGGAEQFF
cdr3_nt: TGTGCCAGCAGCTTTTCGACAGGGGGGGCTGAGCAGTTCTTC

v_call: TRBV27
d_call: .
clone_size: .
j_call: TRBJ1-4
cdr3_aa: CASSLSGAGEKLFF
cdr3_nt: TGTGCCAGCAGTTTATCAGGGGCAGGAGAAAAACTGTTTTTT

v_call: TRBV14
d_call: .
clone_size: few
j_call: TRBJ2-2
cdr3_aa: CASSQHLGRIAGELFF
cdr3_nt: TGTGCCAGCAGCCAACACCTGGGGCGTATCGCCGGGGAGCTGTTTTTT

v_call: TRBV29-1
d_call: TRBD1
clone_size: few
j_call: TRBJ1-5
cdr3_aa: CSVAGGINQPQHF
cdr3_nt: TGCAGCGTTGCAGGGGGGATCAATCAGCCCCAGCATTTT

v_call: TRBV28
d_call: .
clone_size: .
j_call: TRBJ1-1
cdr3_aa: CASSLRTGSEAFF
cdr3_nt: TGTGCCAGCAGTCTCAGGACGGGGTCTGAAGCTTTCTTT

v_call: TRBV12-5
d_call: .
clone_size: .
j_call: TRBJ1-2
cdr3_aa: CASGFPLGTGYGYTF
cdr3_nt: TGTGCTAGTGGTTTCCCCTTAGGCACGGGGTACGGCTACACCTTC

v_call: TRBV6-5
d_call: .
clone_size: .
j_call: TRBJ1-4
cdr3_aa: CASRISTAGNEKLFF
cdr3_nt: TGTGCCAGCAGGATATCGACAGCGGGTAATGAAAAACTGTTTTTT

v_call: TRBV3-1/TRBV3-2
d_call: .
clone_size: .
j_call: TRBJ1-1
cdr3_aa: CASSQSGSGTEAFF
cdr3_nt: TGTGCCAGCAGCCAATCGGGATCAGGCACTGAAGCTTTCTTT

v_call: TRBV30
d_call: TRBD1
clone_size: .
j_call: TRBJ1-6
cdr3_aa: CAWTGTDNSPLHF
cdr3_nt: TGTGCCTGGACCGGGACAGATAATTCACCCCTCCACTTT

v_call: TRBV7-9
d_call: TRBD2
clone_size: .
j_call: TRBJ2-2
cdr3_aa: CASSNGLAGGRSGELFF
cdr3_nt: TGTGCCAGCAGCAATGGACTAGCGGGGGGGCGAAGCGGGGAGCTGTTTTTT

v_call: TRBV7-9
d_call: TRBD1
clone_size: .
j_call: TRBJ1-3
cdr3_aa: CASSIGQGSGNTIYF
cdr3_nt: TGTGCCAGCAGCATAGGACAGGGCTCTGGAAACACCATATATTTT

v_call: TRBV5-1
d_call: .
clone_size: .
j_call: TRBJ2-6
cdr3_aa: CASSLVGAGANVLTF
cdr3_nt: TGCGCCAGCAGCTTGGTAGGGGCCGGGGCCAACGTCCTGACTTTC